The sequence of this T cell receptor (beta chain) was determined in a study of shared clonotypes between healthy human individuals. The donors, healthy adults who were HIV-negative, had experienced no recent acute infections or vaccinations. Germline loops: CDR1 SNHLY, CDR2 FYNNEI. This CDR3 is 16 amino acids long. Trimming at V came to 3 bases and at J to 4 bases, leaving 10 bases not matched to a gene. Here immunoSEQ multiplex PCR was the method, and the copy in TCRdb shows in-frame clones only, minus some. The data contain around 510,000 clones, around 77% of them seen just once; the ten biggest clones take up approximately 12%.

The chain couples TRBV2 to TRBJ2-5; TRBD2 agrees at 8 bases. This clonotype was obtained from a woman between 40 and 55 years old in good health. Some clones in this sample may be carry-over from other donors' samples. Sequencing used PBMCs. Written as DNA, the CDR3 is TGTGCCAGCAGTGACTCCCGCCTAGCGGGTCTAGAGACCCAGTACTTC. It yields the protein CASSDSRLAGLETQYF. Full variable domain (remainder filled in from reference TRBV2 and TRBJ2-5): EPEVTQTPSHQVTQMGQEVILRCVPISNHLYFYWYRQILGQKVEFLVSFYNNEISEKSEIFDDQFSVERPDGSNFTLKIRSTKLEDSAMYFCASSDSRLAGLETQYFGPGTRLLVL.